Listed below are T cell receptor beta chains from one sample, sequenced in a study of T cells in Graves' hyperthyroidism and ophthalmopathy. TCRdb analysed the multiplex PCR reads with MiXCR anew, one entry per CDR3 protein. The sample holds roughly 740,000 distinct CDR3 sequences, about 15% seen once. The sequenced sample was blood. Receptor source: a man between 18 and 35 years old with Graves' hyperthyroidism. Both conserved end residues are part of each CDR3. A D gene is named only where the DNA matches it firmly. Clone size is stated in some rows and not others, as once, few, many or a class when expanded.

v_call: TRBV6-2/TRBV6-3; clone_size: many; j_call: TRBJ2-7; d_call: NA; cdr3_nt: TGTGCCAGCAGTTACTCGGGCGGGATATCCTACGAGCAGTACTTC; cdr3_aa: CASSYSGGISYEQYF
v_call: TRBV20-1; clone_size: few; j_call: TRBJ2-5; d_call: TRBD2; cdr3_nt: TGCAGTGCTAGGCCGAGCGGGGGCTCTAGGGAGACCCAGTACTTC; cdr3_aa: CSARPSGGSRETQYF
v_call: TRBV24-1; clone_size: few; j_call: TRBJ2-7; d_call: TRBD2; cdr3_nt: TGTGCCACCAGTGATTTGCGAACGCTAGCGGGAGGTTACGAGCAGTACTTC; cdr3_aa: CATSDLRTLAGGYEQYF
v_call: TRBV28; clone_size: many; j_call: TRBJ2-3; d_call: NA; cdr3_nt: TGTGCCAGCAGTTTCCCGCAGGGGATCACAGATACGCAGTATTTT; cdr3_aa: CASSFPQGITDTQYF
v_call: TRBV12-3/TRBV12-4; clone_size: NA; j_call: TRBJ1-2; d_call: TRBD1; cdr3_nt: TGTGCCAGCAGTTTGGTGACAGGGGACACGTCTCGCTATGGCTACACCTTC; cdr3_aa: CASSLVTGDTSRYGYTF
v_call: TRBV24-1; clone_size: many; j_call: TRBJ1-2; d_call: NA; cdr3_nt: TGTGCCACCAGTGATGCCCCCTCTCTGTCTGGCTACACCTTC; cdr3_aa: CATSDAPSLSGYTF
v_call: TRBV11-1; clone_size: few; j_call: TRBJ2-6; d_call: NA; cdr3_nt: TGTGCCAGCGGAGGGCAGCCGTCTGGGGCCAACGTCCTGACTTTC; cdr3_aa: CASGGQPSGANVLTF
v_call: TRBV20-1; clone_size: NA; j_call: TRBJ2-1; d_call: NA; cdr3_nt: TGCAGTGCTAGAGATAGTCTAGGGGAGAGCTCCTACAATGAGCAGTTCTTC; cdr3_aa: CSARDSLGESSYNEQFF
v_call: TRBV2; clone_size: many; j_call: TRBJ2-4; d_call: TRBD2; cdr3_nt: TGTGCCAGCATCGGGACTAGCGGAGAGTACTTC; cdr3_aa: CASIGTSGEYF
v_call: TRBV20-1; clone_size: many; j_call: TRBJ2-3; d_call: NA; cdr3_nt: TGCAGTGCAGCCGCGGGCAGCACAGATACGCAGTATTTT; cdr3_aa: CSAAAGSTDTQYF
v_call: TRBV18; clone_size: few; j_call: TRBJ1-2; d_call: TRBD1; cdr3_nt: TGTGCCAGCTCACCACCGATAGGACAGGGGATGTATGGCTACACCTTC; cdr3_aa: CASSPPIGQGMYGYTF
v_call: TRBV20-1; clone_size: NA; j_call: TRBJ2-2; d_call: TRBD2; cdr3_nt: TGCAGTGCTAGAGGAGCGGGAGCAGAGGGCACCGGGGAGCTGTTTTTT; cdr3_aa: CSARGAGAEGTGELFF
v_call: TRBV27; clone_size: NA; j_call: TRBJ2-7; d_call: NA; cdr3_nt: TGTGCCAGCAGTTTTAAGACCGGGGCCGAGCAGTACTTC; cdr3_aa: CASSFKTGAEQYF
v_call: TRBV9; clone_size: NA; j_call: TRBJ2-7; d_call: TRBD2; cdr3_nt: TGTGCCAGCAGCGTATTAGCGGGAGCATCCCACGAGCAGTACTTC; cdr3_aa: CASSVLAGASHEQYF
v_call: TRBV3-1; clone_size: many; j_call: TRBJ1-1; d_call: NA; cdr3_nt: TGTGCCAGCAGCCAAGAATTGAGGATTATGAACACTGAAGCTTTCTTT; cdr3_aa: CASSQELRIMNTEAFF
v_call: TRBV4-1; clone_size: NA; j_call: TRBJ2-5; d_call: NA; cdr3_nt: TGCGCCAGCAGCCAAAACCCCGGACTACAAGAGACCCAGTACTTC; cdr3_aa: CASSQNPGLQETQYF
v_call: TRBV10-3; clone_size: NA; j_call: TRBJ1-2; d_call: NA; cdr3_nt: TGTGCCATCAGGATAGATGCGAGCCCCTATGGCTACACCTTC; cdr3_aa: CAIRIDASPYGYTF
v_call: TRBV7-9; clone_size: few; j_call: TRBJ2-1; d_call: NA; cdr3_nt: TGTGCCAGCAGCTTAGCGGACAGACCCTACAATGAGCAGTTCTTC; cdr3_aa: CASSLADRPYNEQFF
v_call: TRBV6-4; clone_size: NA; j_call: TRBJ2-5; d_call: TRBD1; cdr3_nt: TGTGCCAGCAGCAGCCCGGGACAGGGGGAAGGGACCCAGTACTTC; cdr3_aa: CASSSPGQGEGTQYF
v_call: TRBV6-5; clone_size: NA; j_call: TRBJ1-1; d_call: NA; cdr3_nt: TGTGCCAGCAGTTATTGGGGCACTAAAGCTTTCTTT; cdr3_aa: CASSYWGTKAFF
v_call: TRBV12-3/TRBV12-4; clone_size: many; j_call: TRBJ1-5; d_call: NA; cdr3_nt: TGTGCCAGCAGTCTCCTTGGTGGTGGGCCCCAGCATTTT; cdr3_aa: CASSLLGGGPQHF
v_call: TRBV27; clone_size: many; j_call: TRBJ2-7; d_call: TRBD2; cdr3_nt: TGTGCCAGCACAACTAGCGGGAGATGGAACGAGCAGTACTTC; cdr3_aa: CASTTSGRWNEQYF
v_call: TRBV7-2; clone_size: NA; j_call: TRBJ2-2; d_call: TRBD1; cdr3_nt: TGTGCCAGCAGCCCGGACAGGGGGCACGGGCTGTTTTTT; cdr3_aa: CASSPDRGHGLFF
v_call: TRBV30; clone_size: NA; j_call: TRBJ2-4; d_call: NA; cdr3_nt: TGTGCCTGGACCGATGCGAGGGGGGTCAAAAACATTCAGTACTTC; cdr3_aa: CAWTDARGVKNIQYF
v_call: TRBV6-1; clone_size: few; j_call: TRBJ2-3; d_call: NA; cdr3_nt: TGTGCCAGCGGTACCTCGGCGATTTACACAGATACGCAGTATTTT; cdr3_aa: CASGTSAIYTDTQYF
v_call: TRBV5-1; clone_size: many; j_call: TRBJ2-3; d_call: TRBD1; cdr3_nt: TGCGCCAGTAGAACGACAGGGTGGGGCACAGATACGCAGTATTTT; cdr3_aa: CASRTTGWGTDTQYF
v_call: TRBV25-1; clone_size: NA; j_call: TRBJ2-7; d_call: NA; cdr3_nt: TGTGCCAGCATCTCTCAGGGAGGAGAGTACGAGCAGTACTTC; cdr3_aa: CASISQGGEYEQYF
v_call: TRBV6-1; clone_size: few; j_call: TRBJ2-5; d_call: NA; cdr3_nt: TGTGCCAGCAATCTGGGACGACAAGAGACCCAGTACTTC; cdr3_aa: CASNLGRQETQYF
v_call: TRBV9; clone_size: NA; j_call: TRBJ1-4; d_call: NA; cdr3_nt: TGTGCCAGCAGCCCTGACAAAGATGGGAATGAAAAACTGTTTTTT; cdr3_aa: CASSPDKDGNEKLFF
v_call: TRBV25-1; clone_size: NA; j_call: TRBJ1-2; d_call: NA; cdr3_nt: TGTGCCAGCAGTGAATTTCAGTCAGGGGTAGACTATGGCTACACCTTC; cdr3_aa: CASSEFQSGVDYGYTF
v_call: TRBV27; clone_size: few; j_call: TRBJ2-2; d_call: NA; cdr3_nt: TGTGCCAGCAGTTCCGGTAGGATAGGGGACACCGGGGAGCTGTTTTTT; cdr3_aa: CASSSGRIGDTGELFF
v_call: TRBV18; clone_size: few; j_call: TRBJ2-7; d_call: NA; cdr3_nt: TGTGCCAGCTCACCAACAGGAATCGACTCCTCCTACGAGCAGTACTTC; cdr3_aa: CASSPTGIDSSYEQYF
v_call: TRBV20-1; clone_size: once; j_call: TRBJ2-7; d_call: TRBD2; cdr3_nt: TGCAGTGCCCAGGGACTAGTCTTCCCCTACGAGCAGTACTTC; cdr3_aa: CSAQGLVFPYEQYF
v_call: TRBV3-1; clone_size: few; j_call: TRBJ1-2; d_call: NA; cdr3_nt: TGTGCCAGCAGCCGCGTCGGCGTTTCATATGGCTACACCTTC; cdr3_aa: CASSRVGVSYGYTF
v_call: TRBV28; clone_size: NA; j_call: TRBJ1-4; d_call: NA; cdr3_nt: TGTGCCAGCAGTTGGGGGAGGGGGGGGGGTGAAAAACTGTTTTTT; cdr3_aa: CASSWGRGGGEKLFF
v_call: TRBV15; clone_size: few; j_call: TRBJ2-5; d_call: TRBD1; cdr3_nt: TGTGCCACCAGCGGGATGGACAGGGGTCGAGAGACCCAGTACTTC; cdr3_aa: CATSGMDRGRETQYF
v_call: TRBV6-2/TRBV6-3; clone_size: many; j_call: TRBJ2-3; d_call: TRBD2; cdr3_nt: TGTGCCAGCAGTTACCGGCTAGCGGGAATAAATACAGATACGCAGTATTTT; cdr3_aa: CASSYRLAGINTDTQYF
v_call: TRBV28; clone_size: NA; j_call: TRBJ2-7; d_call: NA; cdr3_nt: TGTGCCAGCAGTTTATCGGCGGATTACTACGAGCAGTACTTC; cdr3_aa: CASSLSADYYEQYF
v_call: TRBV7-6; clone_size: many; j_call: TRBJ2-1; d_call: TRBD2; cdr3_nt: TGTGCCAGCAGCCGTCGACTAGCGGGCTCAAAGCTCGACAATGAGCAGTTCTTC; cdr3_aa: CASSRRLAGSKLDNEQFF
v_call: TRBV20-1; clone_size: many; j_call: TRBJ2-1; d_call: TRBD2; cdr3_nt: TGCAGTGCTAGCGGGTTTGGACTAGCGAACAATGAGCAGTTCTTC; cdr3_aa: CSASGFGLANNEQFF
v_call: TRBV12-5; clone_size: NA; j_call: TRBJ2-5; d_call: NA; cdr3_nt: TGTGCTAGTGGTCTTTCACTGACCGGGACATCCCAAGAGACCCAGTACTTC; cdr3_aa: CASGLSLTGTSQETQYF
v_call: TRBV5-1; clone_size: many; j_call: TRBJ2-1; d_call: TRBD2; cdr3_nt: TGCGCCAGCAGCTTTAGCGGGAGCGGGTACAATGAGCAGTTCTTC; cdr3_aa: CASSFSGSGYNEQFF
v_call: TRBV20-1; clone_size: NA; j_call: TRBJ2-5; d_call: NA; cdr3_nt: TGCAGTGCTTCCGGGACTCACCAAGAGACCCAGTACTTC; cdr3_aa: CSASGTHQETQYF
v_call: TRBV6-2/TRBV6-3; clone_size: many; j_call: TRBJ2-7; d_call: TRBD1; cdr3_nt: TGTGCCAGCAGCCGGGACAGGGCCCCCTACGAGCAGTACTTC; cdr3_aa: CASSRDRAPYEQYF
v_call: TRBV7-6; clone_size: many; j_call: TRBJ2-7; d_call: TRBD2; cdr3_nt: TGTGCCAGCATCCCCGGGAGGGCGTCCTACGAGCAGTACTTC; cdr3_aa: CASIPGRASYEQYF
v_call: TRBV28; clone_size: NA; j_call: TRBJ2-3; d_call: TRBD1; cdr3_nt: TGTGCCAGCAGTTCGTCCGGGACAGGGCGAAATACGCAGTATTTT; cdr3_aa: CASSSSGTGRNTQYF
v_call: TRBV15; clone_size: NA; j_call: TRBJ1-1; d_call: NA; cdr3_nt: TGTGCCACCAGCAGAGATCTCTGGGAGTTACGACACACTGAAGCTTTCTTT; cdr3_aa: CATSRDLWELRHTEAFF
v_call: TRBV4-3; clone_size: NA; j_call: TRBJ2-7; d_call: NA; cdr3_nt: TGCGCCAGCAGCAGCGGGTGGGGCTCCTACGAGCAGTACTTC; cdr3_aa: CASSSGWGSYEQYF
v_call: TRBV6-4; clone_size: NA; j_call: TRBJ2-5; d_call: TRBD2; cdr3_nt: TGTGCCAGCATCCGGACTAGCGGGAGACAAGAGACCCAGTACTTC; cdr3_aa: CASIRTSGRQETQYF
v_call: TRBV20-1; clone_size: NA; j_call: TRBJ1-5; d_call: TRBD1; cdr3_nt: TGCAGTGCCTCGGACAGGGGCAGCGGCAATCAGCCCCAGCATTTT; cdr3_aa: CSASDRGSGNQPQHF
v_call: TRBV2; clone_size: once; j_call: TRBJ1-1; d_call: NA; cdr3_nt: TGTGCCAGCAGTGAAATTGGTACAGGGAACACTGAAGCTTTCTTT; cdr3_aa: CASSEIGTGNTEAFF
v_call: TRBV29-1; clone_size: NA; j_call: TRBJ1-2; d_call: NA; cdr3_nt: TGCAGCGTTGAGGTTCACGTTGGAAACTATGGCTACACCTTC; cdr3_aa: CSVEVHVGNYGYTF
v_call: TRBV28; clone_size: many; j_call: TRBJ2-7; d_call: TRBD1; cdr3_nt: TGTGCCAGCAGTTCGACAGGGTACGAGCAGTACTTC; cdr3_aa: CASSSTGYEQYF
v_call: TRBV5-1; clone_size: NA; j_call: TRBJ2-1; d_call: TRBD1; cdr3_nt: TGCGCCAGCAGAATGCAAGGGACAGGGAATGAGCAGTTCTTC; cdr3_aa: CASRMQGTGNEQFF
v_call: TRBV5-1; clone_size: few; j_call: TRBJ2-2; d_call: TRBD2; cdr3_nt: TGCGCCAGCAGCCTAACTAGCGGGAGTTATTCCGGGGAGCTGTTTTTT; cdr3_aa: CASSLTSGSYSGELFF
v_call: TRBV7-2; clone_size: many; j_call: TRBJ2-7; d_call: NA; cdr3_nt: TGTGCCAGCAGCTTAGGACCGGGACTCTACGAGCAGTACTTC; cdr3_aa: CASSLGPGLYEQYF
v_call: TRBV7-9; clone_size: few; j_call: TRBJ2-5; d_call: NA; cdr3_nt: TGTGCCAGCAGCCCAGGTTGGGGAGAGACCCAGTACTTC; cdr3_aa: CASSPGWGETQYF
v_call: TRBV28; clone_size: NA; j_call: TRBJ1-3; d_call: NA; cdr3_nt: TGTGCCAGCACGTGGGGGGGGGGAGCACAAAACACCATATATTTT; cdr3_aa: CASTWGGGAQNTIYF
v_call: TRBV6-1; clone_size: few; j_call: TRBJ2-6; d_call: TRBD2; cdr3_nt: TGTGCCAGCAGCACTCCCCCGGGACTAGCGGGAGTTTTTGGGGCCAACGTCCTGACTTTC; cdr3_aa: CASSTPPGLAGVFGANVLTF